A single sample is the source of the 5 T cell receptor beta chains below, sequenced in a study of circulating CD8 cells and anti-PD-1 response in melanoma (dated by TCRdb to about 2020). Using a BD FACSAria II cell sorter, four subsets defined by PD-1 and/or TIGIT were sorted out of live CD3+CD8+TCRalphabeta+ cells. Reads for this sample came from a NextSeq 500. Starting from roughly 15 ng of total RNA, TCR libraries were made with the QIAseq Immune Repertoire RNA Library Kit, Human TCR Panel. The public reads were quality trimmed at Q25 with fastp and then assembled into clones with MiXCR by TCRdb, keeping productive beta chains. All rows with the same CDR3 protein become a single entry with the most common DNA and genes. In all, the sample holds 950 to 1,300 distinct CDR3 sequences, and 6.2% of those were seen once. The ten largest account for approximately 11% of the sample. Sequencing was performed on CD8+ T cells from PBMCs, taken at baseline or after one month of anti-PD-1 therapy (not recorded which). These receptors were taken from a human donor with melanoma.

This clonotype is judged medium-sized. The chain employs TRBV19 and TRBJ2-7; 9 bases fit TRBD1. V lost 3 bases, J lost 3 bases, and 3 bases stayed unmatched. Germline V gives CDR1 LNHDA, CDR2 SQIVND (reference sequence). This CDR3 comprises 14 residues. The CDR3 is CASSMTGGIYEQYF. The DNA for the CDR3 is TGTGCCAGTAGTATGACAGGGGGAATCTACGAGCAGTACTTC.

This clonotype is large (0.1 to 1%) by share. The rearrangement links TRBV19 to TRBJ1-3; maybe TRBD1 (6 bases). Trimming left V 6 bases short and J 0 bases short, with 15 bases between. Germline V gives CDR1 LNHDA, CDR2 SQIVND (reference sequence). This CDR3 is 16 amino acids long. CDR3 nucleotides: TGTGCCAGTAGAATTTGGACAGACGGCTCTGGAAACACCATATATTTT. This encodes CASRIWTDGSGNTIYF.

This clonotype qualifies as medium-sized. This chain joins TRBV7-2 and TRBJ2-2; 12 bases match TRBD1. Germline-derived CDR1 and CDR2 are SGHTA and FQGNSA. V was clipped by 5 bases and J by 4 bases; unmatched bases: 8. The CDR3 is 17 residues long. CDR3 sequence (DNA): TGTGCCAGCAGCGCGAAGGGACAGGGGGCGCCCACCGGGGAGCTGTTTTTT. Its translation is CASSAKGQGAPTGELFF.

As concerns this clonotype: With a much larger clone just one base away, this may be a read error. This CDR3 fails to terminate in the conserved phenylalanine or tryptophan, so it likely reflects a read error. The J gene is TRBJ2-7, the V gene TRBV27; D gene unclear. The CDR3 contains 13 residues. Trimming took 6 bases from V and 4 from J, leaving 13 bases between them. Germline CDR1 MNHEY, CDR2 SMNVEV (reference sequence). CDR3 sequence (DNA): TGTGCCAGCAGAAGTCCTCCCAATTACGAGCAGTACTCC. Translating it yields CASRSPPNYEQYS.

This clonotype counts as large. The chain employs TRBV28 and TRBJ2-1; D is unclear. Between the trimmed V and J ends, which lost 7 bases and 4 bases, there was a span of 8 bases. Germline CDR1 reads MDHEN; CDR2 reads SYDVKM. The CDR3 spans 12 residues. CDR3 region: CASIGGYNEQFF. Written as DNA, the CDR3 is TGTGCCAGCATAGGCGGATACAATGAGCAGTTCTTC.